This T cell receptor beta chain is from a study of T-cell reconstitution after alpha-beta-depleted transplantation in children. Library preparation (for TCRbeta) was performed with unique molecular identifiers. TCRdb used MiXCR to reprocess the PCR reads, holding one entry per CDR3 protein. The sample has around 300,000 distinct CDR3 sequences, approximately 23% seen once; the top ten hold roughly 9.7%. The CDR3 is 14 amino acids. Germline V gene lookup returns CDR1 DFQATT and CDR2 SNEGSKA (reference sequence). The V gene lost 0 bases and the J gene lost 2 bases, with 8 bases spanning the gap. V gene TRBV20-1 combines with J gene TRBJ2-1; no definite D call. The origin of this receptor is a male patient between 5 and 17 years old who had a stem cell transplant for acute lymphoblastic leukemia, so the T cells may come from the graft donor. The sample here was PBMCs, mostly from graft donor cells, taken 180 days after TCRalphabeta/CD19-depleted stem cell transplant. CDR3 in amino acids: CSARDRQPYNEQFF. DNA of the CDR3: TGCAGTGCTAGAGACAGACAACCCTACAATGAGCAGTTCTTC.